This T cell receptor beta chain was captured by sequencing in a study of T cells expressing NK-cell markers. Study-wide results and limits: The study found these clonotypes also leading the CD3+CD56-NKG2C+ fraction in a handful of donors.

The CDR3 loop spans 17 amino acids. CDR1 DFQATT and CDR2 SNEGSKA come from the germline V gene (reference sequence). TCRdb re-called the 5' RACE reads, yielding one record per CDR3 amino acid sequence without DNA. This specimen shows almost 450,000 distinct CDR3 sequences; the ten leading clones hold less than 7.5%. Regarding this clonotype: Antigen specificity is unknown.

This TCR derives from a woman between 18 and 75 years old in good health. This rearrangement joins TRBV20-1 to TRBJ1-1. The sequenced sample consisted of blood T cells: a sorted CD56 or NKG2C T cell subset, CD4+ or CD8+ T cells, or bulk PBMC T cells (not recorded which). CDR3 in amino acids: CSARDGEGAGVNTEAFF.